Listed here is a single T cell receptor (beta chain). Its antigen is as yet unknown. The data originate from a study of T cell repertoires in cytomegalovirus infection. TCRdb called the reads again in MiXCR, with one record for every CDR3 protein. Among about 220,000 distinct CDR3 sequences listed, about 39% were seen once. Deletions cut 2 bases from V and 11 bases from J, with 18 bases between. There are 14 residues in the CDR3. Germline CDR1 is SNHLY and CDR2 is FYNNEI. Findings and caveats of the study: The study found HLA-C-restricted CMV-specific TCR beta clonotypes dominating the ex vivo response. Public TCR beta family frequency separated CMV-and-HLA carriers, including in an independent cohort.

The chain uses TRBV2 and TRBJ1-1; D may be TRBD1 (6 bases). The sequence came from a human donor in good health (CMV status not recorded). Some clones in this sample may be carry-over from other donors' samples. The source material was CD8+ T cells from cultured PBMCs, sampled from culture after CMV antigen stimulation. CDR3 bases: TGTGCCAGCAGTGAATTTTTGGGCAGGGGAGACGCTTTCTTT. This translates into CASSEFLGRGDAFF.